This T cell receptor beta chain derives from a study of T-cell reconstitution after alpha-beta-depleted transplantation in children. This clonotype was seen at least ten times. Molecular barcoding with unique molecular identifiers was used for the TCRbeta library. TCRdb ran MiXCR on the PCR reads and lists one entry per CDR3 protein. The table has about 980,000 distinct CDR3 sequences, 25% to 35% seen once. V lost 6 bases and J 7 bases, leaving 22 bases between the germline ends. CDR3 length: 15 amino acids. From germline, CDR1 is MDHEN and CDR2 SYDVKM. This material consisted of PBMCs, mostly from graft donor cells, taken 360 days after TCRalphabeta/CD19-depleted stem cell transplant. The TCR originated in a boy younger than two who had a stem cell transplant for SCID, so the T cells may come from the graft donor. This chain uses TRBV28 with TRBJ2-7; TRBD1 might be the D (5 bases). CDR3 DNA sequence: TGTGCCAGCAGCTTTAGGACCAGGGTAATTGGGGAGCAGTACTTC. Translated: CASSFRTRVIGEQYF.